This TCR beta chain derives from a study of shared clonotypes between healthy human individuals. The assay was run at deep level. Using immunoSEQ multiplex PCR, the repertoire was profiled, and TCRdb retains in-frame clones only, with some absent. The sample yields about 2.3 million clones, just under 95% seen once. Comment on this clone: What it binds is not known.

Findings and caveats of the study: Roughly 5% of naive CD4 clonotypes were common to a handful of donors.

The specimen sequenced was naive CD4+ T cells from PBMCs. Subset given: CD45RA+ positively selected. The sequence was obtained from a man aged 18 to 29 in good health. Some clones in this sample may be carry-over from other donors' samples.

CDR3 sequence reads: CASSTGSQETQYF. The CDR3 nucleotides are TGTGCCAGTAGTACCGGGTCCCAAGAGACCCAGTACTTC. The chain joins TRBV19 to TRBJ2-5; D ambiguous. The CDR3 runs 13 residues. The ends were cut back, 4 bases at V and 1 base at J, with 7 bases in the middle. Germline CDR1 reads LNHDA; CDR2 reads SQIVND (reference sequence).